The rows below give T cell receptor beta chains drawn from one sample of a study of blood T cell repertoires in COVID-19. The method was immunoSEQ multiplex PCR; TCRdb's version includes in-frame clones alone and lacks a portion of them. The repertoire holds over 200,000 clones, with over 75% as singletons. Sequences were obtained from peripheral blood. The receptor source for this set is a man in his forties or fifties with active or convalescent COVID-19. The CDR3 runs from the conserved cysteine through the conserved F or W. The order of the fields is V gene, clone size, CDR3 length, D gene, J gene, CDR3 protein, CDR3 DNA. A D gene is named only where the DNA matches it firmly. Size values are once, few and many counts, or a class for expanded clones, and some rows have none.

TRBV9	once	14	TRBD1	TRBJ2-3	CASSVQGAQDTQYF	TGTGCCAGCAGCGTACAGGGGGCGCAAGATACGCAGTATTTT
TRBV3-1/TRBV3-2	NA	11	NA	TRBJ1-6	CASSQQGIVFF	TGTGCCAGCAGCCAACAGGGAATAGTCTTCTTT
TRBV12-3/TRBV12-4	NA	13	TRBD2	TRBJ2-1	CASSLRGGSEQFF	TGTGCCAGCAGTTTACGGGGGGGGAGTGAGCAGTTCTTC
TRBV18	NA	14	NA	TRBJ2-3	CASSSQGSTDTQYF	TGTGCCAGCTCATCCCAGGGTAGCACAGATACGCAGTATTTT
TRBV4-1	NA	17	NA	TRBJ1-4	CASSQAPGGATNEKLFF	TGCGCCAGCAGCCAGGCTCCCGGGGGTGCAACTAATGAAAAACTGTTTTTT
TRBV28	NA	17	TRBD1	TRBJ1-4	CASSSYRDSITNEKLFF	TGTGCCAGCAGTTCATACCGGGACAGCATCACTAATGAAAAACTGTTTTTT
TRBV4-1	NA	16	NA	TRBJ1-2	CASSFGSGVKGYGYTF	TGCGCCAGCAGCTTTGGATCAGGGGTTAAGGGCTATGGCTACACCTTC
TRBV19	NA	13	TRBD1	TRBJ1-1	CASSARTGGEAFF	TGTGCCAGTAGCGCTCGGACAGGGGGTGAAGCTTTCTTT
TRBV18	NA	12	NA	TRBJ2-7	CASSPETSGQYF	TGTGCCAGCTCACCAGAGACGTCAGGCCAGTACTTC
TRBV4-1	NA	16	TRBD2	TRBJ2-7	CASSQDVTSGVYEQYF	TGCGCCAGCAGCCAAGATGTGACTAGCGGGGTCTACGAGCAGTACTTC
TRBV27	NA	16	NA	TRBJ1-3	CASSPARGGAGNTIYF	TGTGCCAGCAGCCCGGCAAGAGGGGGGGCTGGAAACACCATATATTTT
TRBV7-2	NA	16	TRBD1	TRBJ1-5	CASSLGGTGEWAPQHF	TGTGCCAGCAGCTTAGGTGGGACAGGGGAATGGGCGCCCCAGCATTTT
TRBV11-2	NA	15	NA	TRBJ1-4	CASSSHRDLDEKLFF	TGTGCCAGCAGCTCCCACAGGGATCTGGATGAAAAACTGTTTTTT
TRBV7-3	NA	14	NA	TRBJ1-1	CASNSAGSYTEAFF	TGTGCCAGCAACTCCGCGGGGAGTTACACTGAAGCTTTCTTT
TRBV5-4	NA	13	NA	TRBJ2-7	CASRPGLAYEQYF	TGTGCCAGCAGACCGGGACTTGCCTACGAGCAGTACTTC
TRBV5-4	NA	16	TRBD2	TRBJ2-3	CASSSGLAGGPDTQYF	TGTGCCAGCAGCTCGGGACTAGCGGGGGGGCCAGATACGCAGTATTTT
TRBV6-5	NA	14	NA	TRBJ1-5	CASSLGQPAQPQHF	TGTGCCAGCAGTTTAGGACAGCCGGCGCAGCCCCAGCATTTT
TRBV6-2/TRBV6-3	NA	12	NA	TRBJ2-3	CASSRDTDTQYF	TGTGCCAGCAGCAGAGACACAGATACGCAGTATTTT
TRBV7-3	once	14	TRBD1	TRBJ1-1	CASSSTGARTEAFF	TGTGCCAGCAGCTCAACAGGGGCCCGCACTGAAGCTTTCTTT
TRBV28	once	15	TRBD1	TRBJ1-5	CASRAPGQGYQPQHF	TGTGCCAGCAGAGCTCCGGGACAGGGTTATCAGCCCCAGCATTTT
TRBV27	once	17	TRBD1	TRBJ2-5	CASSPPVGTGGHETQYF	TGTGCCAGCAGTCCGCCCGTAGGGACAGGGGGCCACGAGACCCAGTACTTC
TRBV5-1	NA	14	TRBD1	TRBJ2-7	CASSSGQGSYEQYF	TGCGCCAGCAGCTCCGGACAGGGGTCCTACGAGCAGTACTTC
TRBV27	NA	15	NA	TRBJ1-1	CASSGMTAANTEAFF	TGTGCCAGCAGTGGCATGACAGCAGCGAACACTGAAGCTTTCTTT
TRBV3-1/TRBV3-2	NA	14	NA	TRBJ1-1	CASSLSGGDTEAFF	TGTGCCAGCAGCCTGTCCGGGGGGGACACTGAAGCTTTCTTT
TRBV12-5	NA	13	TRBD2	TRBJ2-1	CASTGGWVSRQFF	TGTGCTTCAACGGGGGGGTGGGTTTCACGGCAGTTCTTC
TRBV3-1/TRBV3-2	NA	17	TRBD2	TRBJ2-3	CASSQESPAGETDTQYF	TGTGCCAGCAGCCAAGAATCCCCAGCGGGGGAGACAGATACGCAGTATTTT
TRBV7-2	NA	15	TRBD2	TRBJ2-5	CASSLSGGASETQYF	TGTGCCAGCAGCCTGAGCGGGGGGGCCTCAGAGACCCAGTACTTC
TRBV28	NA	15	NA	TRBJ1-6	CASSFVGGLQSPLHF	TGTGCCAGCAGTTTTGTCGGGGGACTACAATCACCCCTCCACTTT
TRBV21-1	NA	15	NA	TRBJ1-2	CASSKERDRGRGYTF	TGTGCCAGCAGCAAAGAACGGGACAGGGGAAGGGGCTACACCTTC
TRBV9	NA	16	TRBD1	TRBJ2-2	CASSEAGTGPTGELFF	TGTGCCAGCAGCGAGGCCGGGACAGGGCCCACCGGGGAGCTGTTTTTT
TRBV4-1	NA	14	NA	TRBJ1-1	CASSLQQGLSEAFF	TGCGCCAGCAGCCTACAACAGGGCTTGAGTGAAGCTTTCTTT
TRBV4-2	NA	15	NA	TRBJ1-3	CASSPIQSSGNTIYF	TGTGCCAGCAGCCCCATACAATCCTCTGGAAACACCATATATTTT
TRBV5-5	NA	15	NA	TRBJ2-7	CASSLGQLPSYEQYF	TGTGCCAGCAGCTTGGGGCAATTACCCTCCTACGAGCAGTACTTC
TRBV5-1	NA	12	NA	TRBJ2-1	CASSLIMNEQFF	TGCGCCAGCAGCTTGATAATGAATGAGCAGTTCTTC
TRBV7-9	once	14	TRBD1	TRBJ2-7	CASSHGTAYSEQYF	TGTGCCAGCAGCCACGGGACAGCTTATAGCGAGCAGTACTTC
TRBV6-5	NA	13	NA	TRBJ1-5	CASRFRDNQPQHF	TGTGCCAGCAGATTCAGGGACAATCAGCCCCAGCATTTT
TRBV27	NA	16	TRBD1	TRBJ1-2	CASTSLTRGSRYGYTF	TGTGCCAGCACCTCGCTAACCAGGGGGTCAAGGTATGGCTACACCTTC
TRBV27	NA	14	TRBD1	TRBJ1-5	CAISTGRFNQPQHF	TGTGCCATCTCGACAGGGAGGTTCAATCAGCCCCAGCATTTT
TRBV6-5	NA	15	NA	TRBJ1-5	CASMDRGYSNQPQHF	TGTGCCAGCATGGACCGGGGTTATAGCAATCAGCCCCAGCATTTT
TRBV15	NA	13	NA	TRBJ1-4	CATSRDQGEKLFF	TGTGCCACCAGCAGAGATCAGGGTGAAAAACTGTTTTTT
TRBV29-1	NA	13	NA	TRBJ1-1	CSVARGSNTEAFF	TGCAGCGTTGCTAGGGGGTCCAACACTGAAGCTTTCTTT
TRBV6-1	NA	16	TRBD1	TRBJ1-5	CASSDRDRAGGEPQHF	TGTGCCAGCAGTGATAGGGACAGGGCCGGTGGGGAGCCCCAGCATTTT
TRBV6-1	NA	16	NA	TRBJ1-3	CASSEGTYLSGNTIYF	TGTGCCAGCAGTGAAGGGACATATCTCTCTGGAAACACCATATATTTT
TRBV7-2	once	13	NA	TRBJ1-4	CASQPVEGEKLFF	TGTGCCAGCCAACCTGTTGAGGGCGAAAAACTGTTTTTT
TRBV28	NA	16	TRBD2	TRBJ2-7	CASSMPWTSGRYEQYF	TGTGCCAGCAGTATGCCTTGGACTAGCGGGAGATACGAGCAGTACTTC
TRBV2	NA	16	NA	TRBJ1-5	CASSEDRWYSNQPQHF	TGTGCCAGCAGTGAAGACAGGTGGTATAGCAATCAGCCCCAGCATTTT
TRBV5-1	few	16	TRBD1	TRBJ1-4	CASSLQPQGLDEKLFF	TGCGCCAGCAGCTTACAACCACAGGGGTTGGATGAAAAACTGTTTTTT
TRBV10-3	NA	13	NA	TRBJ1-6	CAISERLDSPLHF	TGTGCCATCAGTGAACGACTTGATTCACCCCTCCACTTT
TRBV12-3/TRBV12-4	NA	13	TRBD1	TRBJ1-1	CASSQGGNTEAFF	TGTGCCAGCAGTCAGGGGGGCAACACTGAAGCTTTCTTT
TRBV10-2	NA	14	TRBD1	TRBJ2-7	CASGGQGRSYEQYF	TGCGCCAGCGGAGGACAGGGAAGAAGCTACGAGCAGTACTTC
TRBV7-9	NA	14	TRBD1	TRBJ1-2	CASSSGGTAAGYTF	TGTGCCAGCAGCTCAGGCGGGACAGCGGCGGGCTACACCTTC
TRBV5-5	once	15	NA	TRBJ2-3	CASSSGGLAQDTQYF	TGTGCCAGCAGCTCAGGGGGGCTAGCTCAAGATACGCAGTATTTT
TRBV27	NA	14	NA	TRBJ1-6	CASSYSSYNSPLHF	TGTGCCAGCAGCTACAGCTCCTATAATTCACCCCTCCACTTT
TRBV2	NA	14	NA	TRBJ1-2	CASTRLVANYGYTF	TGTGCCAGCACGCGCCTAGTCGCAAACTATGGCTACACCTTC
TRBV5-1	NA	14	NA	TRBJ1-1	CASSLVLGNTEAFF	TGCGCCAGCAGCTTGGTTCTCGGGAACACTGAAGCTTTCTTT